The rows below give T cell receptor beta chains drawn from one sample of a study of human T cells and chemical hapten exposure. TCRdb independently ran MiXCR on the RACE reads; one entry per CDR3 protein. The data show more than 150,000 distinct CDR3 sequences, with 25% to 35% seen just once and approximately 3% held by the top ten. The specimen comprised whole blood, sampled in connection with sensitization to the hapten diphenylcyclopropenone (DPC). These receptors were taken from a woman in her thirties with alopecia areata. Some clones in this sample may be carry-over from other donors' samples. The CDR3 runs from the conserved cysteine through the conserved F or W. D genes are given only for firm matches. Size tells how often a clone was seen (once, few, many) or the class of an expanded clone, and some rows leave it out.

V: TRBV7-2; D: .; length: 15; J: TRBJ1-1; size: .; CDR3: CASSQGGHSNTEAFF; DNA: TGTGCCAGCAGCCAAGGGGGTCACTCGAACACTGAAGCTTTCTTT
V: TRBV9; D: .; length: 12; J: TRBJ1-2; size: few; CDR3: CASRSQAIGYTF; DNA: TGTGCCAGCAGATCCCAGGCTATTGGCTACACCTTC
V: TRBV4-3; D: .; length: 14; J: TRBJ1-4; size: .; CDR3: CASSQGETNEKLFF; DNA: TGCGCCAGCAGCCAAGGGGAGACTAATGAAAAACTGTTTTTT
V: TRBV7-9; D: .; length: 15; J: TRBJ1-6; size: .; CDR3: CASSNTQGGFSPLHF; DNA: TGTGCCAGCAGCAATACACAGGGAGGTTTTTCACCCCTCCACTTT
V: TRBV6-5; D: .; length: 17; J: TRBJ1-2; size: many; CDR3: CASSYGANLVPMYGYTF; DNA: TGTGCCAGCAGTTACGGTGCGAACCTAGTCCCTATGTATGGCTACACCTTC
V: TRBV9; D: TRBD1; length: 15; J: TRBJ1-3; size: .; CDR3: CASSVDRGPGNTIYF; DNA: TGTGCCAGCAGCGTAGACAGGGGACCTGGAAACACCATATATTTT
V: TRBV28; D: .; length: 13; J: TRBJ2-7; size: .; CDR3: CASLLRGLGEQYF; DNA: TGTGCCAGCTTGCTACGGGGACTCGGGGAGCAGTACTTC
V: TRBV20-1; D: .; length: 12; J: TRBJ2-7; size: few; CDR3: CSVGGGDHEQYF; DNA: TGCAGTGTAGGAGGGGGGGACCACGAGCAGTACTTC
V: TRBV7-9; D: .; length: 12; J: TRBJ2-7; size: .; CDR3: CASSLPDTEQYF; DNA: TGTGCCAGCAGCTTACCTGACACCGAGCAGTACTTC
V: TRBV5-4; D: TRBD2; length: 17; J: TRBJ2-5; size: few; CDR3: CASSHLKDSGGRETQYF; DNA: TGTGCCAGCAGCCACCTGAAAGATAGCGGGGGTCGAGAGACCCAGTACTTC
V: TRBV5-5; D: .; length: 15; J: TRBJ2-4; size: .; CDR3: CASMRGVIAKNIQYF; DNA: TGTGCCAGCATGAGAGGGGTTATAGCCAAAAACATTCAGTACTTC
V: TRBV4-1; D: TRBD1; length: 17; J: TRBJ1-1; size: .; CDR3: CASSPTAGQGAFSEAFF; DNA: TGCGCCAGCAGCCCCACCGCCGGACAGGGGGCTTTCTCTGAAGCTTTCTTT
V: TRBV6-2/TRBV6-3; D: TRBD2; length: 15; J: TRBJ2-3; size: .; CDR3: CASDPSSGGRDTQYF; DNA: TGTGCCAGCGATCCTTCTAGCGGGGGACGGGATACGCAGTATTTT
V: TRBV29-1; D: TRBD2; length: 13; J: TRBJ2-7; size: few; CDR3: CSVDSGLVGEQYF; DNA: TGCAGCGTAGATTCGGGACTAGTGGGAGAGCAGTACTTC
V: TRBV28; D: .; length: 14; J: TRBJ2-7; size: .; CDR3: CASSLWRSSYEQYF; DNA: TGTGCCAGCAGTTTGTGGAGGAGCTCCTACGAGCAGTACTTC
V: TRBV28; D: .; length: 13; J: TRBJ2-4; size: few; CDR3: CASSTLGENIQYF; DNA: TGTGCCAGCAGTACCTTAGGGGAAAACATTCAGTACTTC
V: TRBV28; D: .; length: 14; J: TRBJ1-4; size: few; CDR3: CASSERGRNEKLFF; DNA: TGTGCCAGCAGCGAACGGGGACGGAATGAAAAACTGTTTTTT
V: TRBV28; D: TRBD1; length: 16; J: TRBJ2-7; size: .; CDR3: CASSSPTGTGRNEQYF; DNA: TGTGCCAGCAGTTCCCCCACGGGGACAGGGAGGAACGAGCAGTACTTC
V: TRBV4-3; D: TRBD2; length: 19; J: TRBJ2-5; size: .; CDR3: CASSQDPSAGGTPSPTQYF; DNA: TGCGCCAGCAGCCAAGACCCCTCGGCGGGGGGGACGCCTAGCCCGACCCAGTACTTC
V: TRBV29-1; D: .; length: 14; J: TRBJ1-3; size: .; CDR3: CSVGDRSSGNTIYF; DNA: TGCAGCGTTGGAGACCGAAGCTCTGGAAACACCATATATTTT
V: TRBV29-1; D: TRBD1; length: 12; J: TRBJ1-2; size: few; CDR3: CSSGTGIGGYTF; DNA: TGCAGCTCCGGGACAGGGATCGGCGGCTACACCTTC
V: TRBV20-1; D: .; length: 16; J: TRBJ1-1; size: .; CDR3: CSARDILGAGYTEAFF; DNA: TGCAGTGCTAGAGATATTTTGGGGGCCGGGTACACTGAAGCTTTCTTT
V: TRBV6-2/TRBV6-3; D: .; length: 14; J: TRBJ2-2; size: .; CDR3: CASSYSWLAGELFF; DNA: TGTGCCAGCAGTTACTCTTGGTTGGCCGGGGAGCTGTTTTTT
V: TRBV5-4; D: .; length: 12; J: TRBJ2-7; size: few; CDR3: CASSSVRGEQYF; DNA: TGTGCCAGCAGCTCGGTAAGAGGGGAGCAGTACTTC
V: TRBV6-2/TRBV6-3; D: .; length: 15; J: TRBJ2-6; size: .; CDR3: CASTLGDSGANVLTF; DNA: TGTGCCAGCACCTTGGGGGACTCTGGGGCCAACGTCCTGACTTTC
V: TRBV29-1; D: .; length: 13; J: TRBJ2-1; size: few; CDR3: CSVNVGAKDEQFF; DNA: TGCAGCGTTAATGTGGGAGCTAAGGATGAGCAGTTCTTC
V: TRBV5-4; D: .; length: 16; J: TRBJ1-1; size: .; CDR3: CASSPEPRGVSTEAFF; DNA: TGTGCCAGCAGCCCGGAACCCCGGGGAGTGAGCACTGAAGCTTTCTTT
V: TRBV28; D: .; length: 14; J: TRBJ2-7; size: .; CDR3: CATWGSSRTYEQYF; DNA: TGTGCCACCTGGGGGAGTTCTCGAACCTACGAGCAGTACTTC
V: TRBV4-3; D: .; length: 15; J: TRBJ1-1; size: .; CDR3: CASSQDRIGAGEAFF; DNA: TGCGCCAGCAGCCAAGATCGGATAGGAGCGGGTGAAGCTTTCTTT
V: TRBV5-1; D: .; length: 16; J: TRBJ2-6; size: once; CDR3: CASSSLRQSGANVLTF; DNA: TGCGCCAGCAGCTCCCTACGACAGTCTGGGGCCAACGTCCTGACTTTC
V: TRBV2; D: .; length: 12; J: TRBJ2-4; size: few; CDR3: CASSRLDSIQYF; DNA: TGTGCCAGCAGTCGACTAGATAGCATTCAGTACTTC
V: TRBV6-2/TRBV6-3; D: TRBD2; length: 18; J: TRBJ2-3; size: few; CDR3: CASSYSWLAESQPDTQYF; DNA: TGTGCCAGCAGTTACTCGTGGCTAGCGGAAAGTCAGCCAGATACGCAGTATTTT
V: TRBV7-6; D: TRBD1; length: 14; J: TRBJ2-5; size: .; CDR3: CASSLGTGIETQYF; DNA: TGTGCCAGCAGCTTGGGGACAGGGATAGAGACCCAGTACTTC
V: TRBV6-2/TRBV6-3; D: .; length: 15; J: TRBJ1-1; size: few; CDR3: CASSYNQGLNTEAFF; DNA: TGTGCCAGCAGTTACAATCAGGGGCTGAACACTGAAGCTTTCTTT